This TCR beta chain comes out of a study of cytotoxic CD8 clonotypes in ibrutinib-treated CLL. Repertoires were generated with immunoSEQ multiplex PCR, while TCRdb's copy carries only in-frame clones and drops some. The sample records hundreds of thousands of clones, about 80% being singletons. The TCR comes from a human donor with chronic lymphocytic leukemia. Here the sequenced sample was PBMCs, taken before ibrutinib treatment.

The CDR3 region is CASSPDQGARSYGYTF. The CDR3 bases are TGCGCCAGCAGCCCGGATCAGGGGGCGCGAAGTTATGGCTACACCTTC. The chain employs TRBV5-1 and TRBJ1-2; TRBD1 aligns across 8 bases. This CDR3 has 16 amino acids. Germline V CDR1 and CDR2: SGHRS, YFSETQ. V dropped 4 bases and J dropped 5; count of bases not matched to a gene: 13.